Listed below are T cell receptor beta chains from one sample, sequenced in a study of shared clonotypes between healthy human individuals. Produced via immunoSEQ multiplex PCR; TCRdb's table is partial and in-frame only. The sample has 2 million to 2.5 million clones, 90% to 95% seen once. The material sequenced was naive CD4+ T cells from PBMCs. The receptor source for this set is a man aged 18 to 30 in good health. Some clones in this sample may be carry-over from other donors' samples. Both conserved end residues are part of each CDR3. Each record gives: clone size, V gene, D gene, J gene, CDR3 DNA, CDR3 protein. D genes are given only for firm matches. Some rows mark clone size as missing; the rest say once, few, many or name a class of expanded clone.

abundance: -
v_gene: TRBV2
d_gene: -
j_gene: TRBJ1-1
CDR3nt: TGTGCCAGCAGACCCACCGGGACAAGCACTGAAGCTTTCTTT
CDR3aa: CASRPTGTSTEAFF

abundance: once
v_gene: TRBV28
d_gene: TRBD1
j_gene: TRBJ1-6
CDR3nt: TGTGCCAGCTACTCGCGTGGACAGGTCGCTCCCCTCCACTTT
CDR3aa: CASYSRGQVAPLHF

abundance: -
v_gene: TRBV28
d_gene: -
j_gene: TRBJ2-7
CDR3nt: TGTGCCAGCAGTTTTAGGGGCAGCCACAGCTCCTACGAGCAGTACTTC
CDR3aa: CASSFRGSHSSYEQYF

abundance: -
v_gene: TRBV6-1
d_gene: TRBD2
j_gene: TRBJ2-7
CDR3nt: TGTGCCAGCAGTGAATCGGGACTAGCGGGAGTGGGTGAGCAGTACTTC
CDR3aa: CASSESGLAGVGEQYF

abundance: -
v_gene: TRBV2
d_gene: -
j_gene: TRBJ1-4
CDR3nt: TGTGCCAGCAGTGATTATGAAAAACTGTTTTTT
CDR3aa: CASSDYEKLFF

abundance: -
v_gene: TRBV7-2
d_gene: TRBD1
j_gene: TRBJ1-1
CDR3nt: TGTGCCAGCAGCTTAAATAGGCCAGGGGGCAACACTGAAGCTTTCTTT
CDR3aa: CASSLNRPGGNTEAFF

abundance: -
v_gene: TRBV28
d_gene: -
j_gene: TRBJ2-7
CDR3nt: TGTGCCAGCAGTTCCACCGGGACAGAGGGGGGAAGGGGCGAGCAGTACTTC
CDR3aa: CASSSTGTEGGRGEQYF

abundance: -
v_gene: TRBV11-3
d_gene: -
j_gene: TRBJ2-2
CDR3nt: TGTGCCAGCAGCCCCCCACGGGCCGGGGAGCTGTTTTTT
CDR3aa: CASSPPRAGELFF

abundance: -
v_gene: TRBV7-2
d_gene: TRBD1
j_gene: TRBJ2-7
CDR3nt: TGTGCCAGCAGCCGGTCCACCGGGACAGGAGGCTACGAGCAGTACTTC
CDR3aa: CASSRSTGTGGYEQYF

abundance: -
v_gene: TRBV7-2
d_gene: TRBD2
j_gene: TRBJ2-7
CDR3nt: TGTGCCAGCAGACCTGGGGCTAGCGGGACCTACGAGCAGTACTTC
CDR3aa: CASRPGASGTYEQYF

abundance: -
v_gene: TRBV28
d_gene: -
j_gene: TRBJ2-6
CDR3nt: TGTGCCAGCAGAAACAGGTTAAGCTCTGGGGCCAACGTCCTGACTTTC
CDR3aa: CASRNRLSSGANVLTF

abundance: -
v_gene: TRBV14
d_gene: -
j_gene: TRBJ2-1
CDR3nt: TGTGCCAGCAGCCAGATGTCCGGGACTTTGTTCTTC
CDR3aa: CASSQMSGTLFF

abundance: -
v_gene: TRBV5-4
d_gene: -
j_gene: TRBJ1-2
CDR3nt: TGTGCCAGCAGCTCCCATTCAGGGTTGTATGGCTACACCTTC
CDR3aa: CASSSHSGLYGYTF

abundance: -
v_gene: TRBV5-6
d_gene: -
j_gene: TRBJ2-7
CDR3nt: TGTGCCAGCAGCTTGGGTATGCGGGCTTCCTACGAGCAGTACTTC
CDR3aa: CASSLGMRASYEQYF

abundance: -
v_gene: TRBV6-5
d_gene: TRBD1
j_gene: TRBJ1-1
CDR3nt: TGTGCCAGCAACAGGGGCGTGAACACTGAAGCTTTCTTT
CDR3aa: CASNRGVNTEAFF

abundance: -
v_gene: TRBV5-8
d_gene: -
j_gene: TRBJ2-7
CDR3nt: TGTGCCAGCAGCCTAAGACGGGGCTACGAGCAGTACTTC
CDR3aa: CASSLRRGYEQYF

abundance: -
v_gene: TRBV28
d_gene: -
j_gene: TRBJ1-1
CDR3nt: TGTGCCAGCAGTTTATCGGGGGGCACTGAAGCTTTCTTT
CDR3aa: CASSLSGGTEAFF

abundance: -
v_gene: TRBV5-1
d_gene: -
j_gene: TRBJ2-7
CDR3nt: TGCGCCAGCAGCTTGGTGGGAGTCTACGAGCAGTACTTC
CDR3aa: CASSLVGVYEQYF

abundance: -
v_gene: TRBV28
d_gene: TRBD2
j_gene: TRBJ2-2
CDR3nt: TGTGCCACTAGAGCGGGAGGGCCCGGCACCGGGGAGCTGTTTTTT
CDR3aa: CATRAGGPGTGELFF

abundance: once
v_gene: TRBV7-2
d_gene: TRBD1
j_gene: TRBJ2-2
CDR3nt: TGTGCCAGCAGCTTACTGACAGGGGATTTCGGGGAGCTGTTTTTT
CDR3aa: CASSLLTGDFGELFF

abundance: -
v_gene: TRBV21-1
d_gene: -
j_gene: TRBJ2-1
CDR3nt: TGTGCCAGCAGCAAAGCGCCTCCTAACGGGAATGAGCAGTTCTTC
CDR3aa: CASSKAPPNGNEQFF

abundance: -
v_gene: TRBV28
d_gene: TRBD1
j_gene: TRBJ1-3
CDR3nt: TGTGCCAGCAGCCCGGTCCGGACAGGGGTAAACACCATATATTTT
CDR3aa: CASSPVRTGVNTIYF

abundance: -
v_gene: TRBV6-5
d_gene: -
j_gene: TRBJ2-7
CDR3nt: TGTGCCAGCGGCCGTTTGGGGTCCTACGAGCAGTACTTC
CDR3aa: CASGRLGSYEQYF

abundance: -
v_gene: TRBV6-4
d_gene: -
j_gene: TRBJ2-5
CDR3nt: TGTGCCAGCAGTCGACCCGGGACTCCTCAAGAGACCCAGTACTTC
CDR3aa: CASSRPGTPQETQYF

abundance: -
v_gene: TRBV5-1
d_gene: -
j_gene: TRBJ2-3
CDR3nt: TGCGCCAGCAGCTTTGGGAACAAGGGCACAGATACGCAGTATTTT
CDR3aa: CASSFGNKGTDTQYF

abundance: -
v_gene: TRBV5-1
d_gene: TRBD2
j_gene: TRBJ2-1
CDR3nt: TGCGCCAGCAGCTTGGTCCCTAGCGGGATCCGGAATGAGCAGTTCTTC
CDR3aa: CASSLVPSGIRNEQFF

abundance: -
v_gene: TRBV11-1
d_gene: -
j_gene: TRBJ1-2
CDR3nt: TGTGCCAGCAGCTTAGCCCCCCGAGCTTTTGGTGGCTACACCTTC
CDR3aa: CASSLAPRAFGGYTF

abundance: -
v_gene: TRBV4-3
d_gene: -
j_gene: TRBJ1-2
CDR3nt: TGCGCCAGCAGCCAAGATTTAGGCAAAGCTAACTATGGCTACACCTTC
CDR3aa: CASSQDLGKANYGYTF

abundance: once
v_gene: TRBV29-1
d_gene: -
j_gene: TRBJ2-5
CDR3nt: TGCAGCGTTGAATACACCGAAGAGACCCAGTACTTC
CDR3aa: CSVEYTEETQYF

abundance: -
v_gene: TRBV7-2
d_gene: -
j_gene: TRBJ2-3
CDR3nt: TGTGCCAGCAGTCCACGGATCGGGGGCACAGATACGCAGTATTTT
CDR3aa: CASSPRIGGTDTQYF

abundance: -
v_gene: TRBV7-6
d_gene: TRBD2
j_gene: TRBJ2-2
CDR3nt: TGTGCCAGCAGCTTAAGCCTAGCGGGCCAGGGCACCGGGGAGCTGTTTTTT
CDR3aa: CASSLSLAGQGTGELFF

abundance: -
v_gene: TRBV29-1
d_gene: -
j_gene: TRBJ1-1
CDR3nt: TGCAGCGTTGACAGGGGAGCAGCTGAAGCTTTCTTT
CDR3aa: CSVDRGAAEAFF

abundance: once
v_gene: TRBV7-9
d_gene: TRBD1
j_gene: TRBJ2-7
CDR3nt: TGTGCCAGCAGTTATAAAGGGACAGTTAACTACGAGCAGTACTTC
CDR3aa: CASSYKGTVNYEQYF

abundance: -
v_gene: TRBV11-1
d_gene: TRBD2
j_gene: TRBJ2-1
CDR3nt: TGTGCCAGCGGGCCTCGGACTAGATATAATGAGCAGTTCTTC
CDR3aa: CASGPRTRYNEQFF

abundance: -
v_gene: TRBV5-6
d_gene: TRBD1
j_gene: TRBJ2-2
CDR3nt: TGTGCCAGCAGCTACCCGACAGGGGGCAACACCGGGGAGCTGTTTTTT
CDR3aa: CASSYPTGGNTGELFF

abundance: -
v_gene: TRBV5-6
d_gene: -
j_gene: TRBJ1-1
CDR3nt: TGTGCCAGCAGCTTGAGGCGCAGGGGTCGTTGGGACACTGAAGCTTTCTTT
CDR3aa: CASSLRRRGRWDTEAFF

abundance: -
v_gene: TRBV27
d_gene: TRBD2
j_gene: TRBJ2-1
CDR3nt: TGTGCCAGCAGTCCCCTCTTTGCGGGAGAGCAGGGTGAGCAGTTCTTC
CDR3aa: CASSPLFAGEQGEQFF

abundance: -
v_gene: TRBV28
d_gene: TRBD1
j_gene: TRBJ1-5
CDR3nt: TGTGCCACCAAACCCGGGACAGGGACTATCCGAAGCAATCAGCCCCAGCATTTT
CDR3aa: CATKPGTGTIRSNQPQHF

abundance: -
v_gene: TRBV20-1
d_gene: TRBD1
j_gene: TRBJ1-2
CDR3nt: TGCAGTGCAGAAGACAGGGTAAAGATCACCTTC
CDR3aa: CSAEDRVKITF

abundance: -
v_gene: TRBV5-1
d_gene: -
j_gene: TRBJ2-7
CDR3nt: TGCGCCAGCAGCTTGGATGGGGCTTCCGTCGACGAGCAGTACTTC
CDR3aa: CASSLDGASVDEQYF

abundance: -
v_gene: TRBV7-9
d_gene: -
j_gene: TRBJ2-3
CDR3nt: TGTGCCAGCAGCTTGGGCCCGATTAATTTGGAAACGCAGTATTTT
CDR3aa: CASSLGPINLETQYF

abundance: -
v_gene: TRBV6-5
d_gene: -
j_gene: TRBJ2-7
CDR3nt: TGTGCCAGCAGTTACTCACCATCGGGACCCTACGAGCAGTACTTC
CDR3aa: CASSYSPSGPYEQYF

abundance: -
v_gene: TRBV6-1
d_gene: -
j_gene: TRBJ2-6
CDR3nt: TGTGCCATGTCCTCTGGGGCCAACGTCCTGACTTTC
CDR3aa: CAMSSGANVLTF

abundance: -
v_gene: TRBV4-3
d_gene: -
j_gene: TRBJ1-1
CDR3nt: TGCGCCAGCAGCCTTGGCAGGCCCCTTGAAGCTTTCTTT
CDR3aa: CASSLGRPLEAFF

abundance: -
v_gene: TRBV28
d_gene: -
j_gene: TRBJ2-7
CDR3nt: TGTGCCAGCAGGAAAGTCCCGAGCTCCTACGAGCAGTACTTC
CDR3aa: CASRKVPSSYEQYF

abundance: -
v_gene: TRBV7-9
d_gene: TRBD1
j_gene: TRBJ1-2
CDR3nt: TGTGCCAGCAGCCGAACTCTGGGACAGGGCTATGGCTACACCTTC
CDR3aa: CASSRTLGQGYGYTF

abundance: -
v_gene: TRBV28
d_gene: -
j_gene: TRBJ1-5
CDR3nt: TGTGCCAGCAGTTTCCCCCAGGGGAGCAATCAGCCCCAGCATTTT
CDR3aa: CASSFPQGSNQPQHF

abundance: -
v_gene: TRBV2
d_gene: -
j_gene: TRBJ2-5
CDR3nt: TGTGCCAGCAGTGAAGAGTTGACCACCCAAGAGACCCAGTACTTC
CDR3aa: CASSEELTTQETQYF

abundance: -
v_gene: TRBV2
d_gene: -
j_gene: TRBJ2-1
CDR3nt: TGTGCCAGCAGTGCCGAGGGGGGAGGGCCTTACAATGAGCAGTTCTTC
CDR3aa: CASSAEGGGPYNEQFF

abundance: -
v_gene: TRBV5-1
d_gene: -
j_gene: TRBJ2-3
CDR3nt: TGCGCCAGCAGCTTGCTAGGGGGTAGCACAGATACGCAGTATTTT
CDR3aa: CASSLLGGSTDTQYF

abundance: -
v_gene: TRBV14
d_gene: -
j_gene: TRBJ2-3
CDR3nt: TGTGCCAGCAGCCAAGGGCCCGGGGATACGCAGTATTTT
CDR3aa: CASSQGPGDTQYF

abundance: -
v_gene: TRBV27
d_gene: TRBD1
j_gene: TRBJ2-7
CDR3nt: TGTGCCAGCAGTCCGATCGGACAGGGCGCCTACGAGCAGTACTTC
CDR3aa: CASSPIGQGAYEQYF

abundance: once
v_gene: TRBV15
d_gene: -
j_gene: TRBJ2-1
CDR3nt: TGTGCCACCAGCAGAGATTCCCACCCTTACCTCAATGAGCAGTTCTTC
CDR3aa: CATSRDSHPYLNEQFF

abundance: -
v_gene: TRBV2
d_gene: -
j_gene: TRBJ1-5
CDR3nt: TGTGCCAGCAGTGTAGGGCCGGGGATGCCCCAGCATTTT
CDR3aa: CASSVGPGMPQHF

abundance: -
v_gene: TRBV19
d_gene: TRBD1
j_gene: TRBJ1-4
CDR3nt: TGTGCCACTCGTAGACAGGGCGTGAATGAAAAACTGTTTTTT
CDR3aa: CATRRQGVNEKLFF

abundance: -
v_gene: TRBV30
d_gene: TRBD1
j_gene: TRBJ2-7
CDR3nt: TGTGCCTGGAGTACAGGGGCCTCCTACGAGCAGTACTTC
CDR3aa: CAWSTGASYEQYF

abundance: -
v_gene: TRBV30
d_gene: -
j_gene: TRBJ1-4
CDR3nt: TGTGCCTGGAGCGAGCCGGGGGGGACTGGGAATATTGGGAAACTGTTTTTT
CDR3aa: CAWSEPGGTGNIGKLFF

abundance: -
v_gene: TRBV7-2
d_gene: TRBD1
j_gene: TRBJ1-1
CDR3nt: TGTGCCAGCAGCCTAAACTCACCAGGGGGCACTGAAGCTTTCTTT
CDR3aa: CASSLNSPGGTEAFF

abundance: -
v_gene: TRBV28
d_gene: -
j_gene: TRBJ1-1
CDR3nt: TGTGCCAGCATTTTCGGCCTGGGGAACACTGAAGCTTTCTTT
CDR3aa: CASIFGLGNTEAFF